The entry that follows covers one TCR beta chain sequence. The source of the sample is a study of blood T cell repertoires in COVID-19. Participants came from 20 to 25 US areas, aged roughly 18 to 90 years. Sequencing used immunoSEQ multiplex PCR; TCRdb keeps in-frame clones, though not all of them. Found here are fewer than 450,000 clones, 88% of them singletons; the top ten hold roughly 1.2%. This sequence was found in a woman aged 18-35 years who had recovered from COVID-19. Material: PBMCs or T cells enriched from blood (not recorded which).

The CDR3 DNA is TGTGCCAGCAGCTTGGGCGGGGGGGCCGCTACCCAGTACTTC. This translates into CASSLGGGAATQYF. The rearrangement uses TRBV7-8 and TRBJ2-5; 9 bases line up with TRBD2. The germline CDR1 and CDR2 sequences are SGHVS and FQNEAQ. This CDR3 contains 14 residues. V gave up 3 bases and J gave up 8 bases; unmatched junction bases: 7.